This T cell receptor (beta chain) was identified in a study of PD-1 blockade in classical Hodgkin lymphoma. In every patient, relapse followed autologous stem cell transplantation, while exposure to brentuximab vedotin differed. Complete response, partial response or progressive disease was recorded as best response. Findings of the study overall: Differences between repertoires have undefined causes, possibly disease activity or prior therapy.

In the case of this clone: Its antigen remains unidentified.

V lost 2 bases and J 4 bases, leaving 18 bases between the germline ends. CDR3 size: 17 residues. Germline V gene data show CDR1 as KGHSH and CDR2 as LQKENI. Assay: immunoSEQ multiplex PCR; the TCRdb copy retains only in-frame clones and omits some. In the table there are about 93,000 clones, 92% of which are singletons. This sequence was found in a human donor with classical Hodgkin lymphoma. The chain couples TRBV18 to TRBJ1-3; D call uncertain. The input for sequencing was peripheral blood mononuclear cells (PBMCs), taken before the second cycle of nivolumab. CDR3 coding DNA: TGTGCCAGCTCACCAGCGTGGTCTCGGACCATCGGAAACACCATATATTTT. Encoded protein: CASSPAWSRTIGNTIYF. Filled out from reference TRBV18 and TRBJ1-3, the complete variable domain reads NAGVMQNPRHLVRRRGQEARLRCSPMKGHSHVYWYRQLPEEGLKFMVYLQKENIIDESGMPKERFSAEFPKEGPSILRIQQVVRGDSAAYFCASSPAWSRTIGNTIYFGEGSWLTVV.